The next 21 T cell receptor beta chains were all read from a single sample in a study of blood T cell repertoires in COVID-19. Profiling relied on immunoSEQ multiplex PCR, and the TCRdb table lists in-frame clones only, not all of them. The sample consists of approximately 150,000 clones, about 88% of them appearing once. Sequences were obtained from peripheral blood. These receptors were taken from a human donor with acute or convalescent COVID-19. The donor label of this sample is uncertain.

This rearrangement joins TRBV19 to TRBJ2-5, with TRBD1 identical over 9 bases. CDR3 length equals 16 residues. Unmatched junction bases numbered 7, after V lost 3 bases and J lost 2 bases. Germline V CDR1 and CDR2: LNHDA, SQIVND (reference sequence). For the CDR3, the DNA is TGTGCCAGTAGTATGAATCCGACAGGGGGGCAAGAGACCCAGTACTTC. It encodes CASSMNPTGGQETQYF. The variable domain in full, completed from reference TRBV19 and TRBJ2-5, reads DGGITQSPKYLFRKEGQNVTLSCEQNLNHDAMYWYRQDPGQGLRLIYYSQIVNDFQKGDIAEGYSVSREKKESFPLTVTSAQKNPTAFYLCASSMNPTGGQETQYFGPGTRLLVL.

This chain's CDR3 is CASSRDLEAYGYTF. CDR3 coding DNA: TGCGCCAGCAGCCGAGACTTAGAAGCCTATGGCTACACCTTC. This chain connects TRBV5-1 to TRBJ1-2; D gene unclear. Germline CDR1 SGHRS, CDR2 YFSETQ. This CDR3 contains 14 residues. The V end lost 4 bases, the J end lost 4 bases, and 14 bases lay between the germline ends.

The CDR3 coding sequence is TGTGCCAGCAGCCAAGCCGGGGGGGCACTCGAGCAGTACTTC. It yields the protein CASSQAGGALEQYF. The chain links TRBV3-1 (or the pseudogene TRBV3-2) to TRBJ2-7; 8 bases are shared with TRBD2. V trimming: 1 base; J trimming: 6 bases; junction bases outside the gene matches: 5. Looked up from germline, CDR1 is LGHDT and CDR2 is YNNKEL (reference sequence). The CDR3 has 14 amino acids.

The chain uses TRBV27 and TRBJ2-5, with 15 bases identical to TRBD2. Losses at the gene ends were 5 bases for V and 4 bases for J; bases not matched to a gene: 11. The germline CDR1 and CDR2 sequences are MNHEY and SMNVEV (reference sequence). There are 18 residues in the CDR3. The CDR3 DNA follows: TGTGCCAGCAGTCCCGGGACTAGCGGGAGGATCCGAGCAGAGACCCAGTACTTC. It encodes CASSPGTSGRIRAETQYF.

This clone has a handful of counts. V gene TRBV24-1 combines with J gene TRBJ2-3; D is perhaps TRBD1 (6 bases). Germline assignment: CDR1 KGHDR and CDR2 SFDVKD. The ends were cut back, 7 bases at V and 3 bases at J, with 19 bases in the middle. The CDR3 is 16 amino acids. The CDR3: CATRGAETLFTDTQYF. In nucleotides, the CDR3 is TGTGCCACCAGGGGGGCCGAGACACTTTTTACAGATACGCAGTATTTT.

V usage is TRBV7-2 and J usage is TRBJ2-5; TRBD2 aligns across 8 bases. This CDR3 contains 16 residues. Germline loops: CDR1 SGHTA, CDR2 FQGNSA. With V trimmed by 5 bases and J by 1 base, 9 bases remained unmatched. The CDR3 is CASSARKGLAQETQYF. The CDR3 DNA is TGTGCCAGCAGCGCCCGAAAAGGACTAGCCCAAGAGACCCAGTACTTC.

The chain employs TRBV3-1 (or the pseudogene TRBV3-2) and TRBJ2-5; tentative D call: TRBD2 (7 bases). V was clipped by 4 bases and J by 4 bases, with 16 bases between them. The CDR3 is 15 residues long. Germline CDR1 LGHDT, CDR2 YNNKEL (reference sequence). CDR3 in DNA: TGTGCCAGCAGCCCACAGGGAGGGTCGGGAGAGACCCAGTACTTC. As protein: CASSPQGGSGETQYF.

The V gene is TRBV6-5, the J gene TRBJ2-5; tentatively, D is TRBD2 (5 bases). This CDR3 is 14 amino acids long. V was clipped by 0 bases and J by 3 bases, with 8 bases between them. Germline lookup yields CDR1 MNHEY and CDR2 SVGAGI. The CDR3 here is CASSYSERKETQYF. CDR3 nucleotide sequence: TGTGCCAGCAGTTACTCGGAGCGGAAAGAGACCCAGTACTTC.

This clone was counted a single time. V gene TRBV4-2 combines with J gene TRBJ2-3; 8 bases map to TRBD2. Looked up from germline, CDR1 is LGHNA and CDR2 is YNFKEQ. The CDR3 loop spans 17 amino acids. Losses at the gene ends were 4 bases for V and 6 bases for J; bases not matched to a gene: 15. CDR3 sequence reads: CASSPRGSGGGADTQYF. Written as DNA, the CDR3 is TGTGCCAGCAGCCCTCGAGGGAGCGGGGGAGGTGCCGATACGCAGTATTTT.

The rearrangement uses TRBV5-4 and TRBJ2-5; D is unclear. CDR1 and CDR2 (germline): SGHNT, YYREEE (reference sequence). V was clipped by 4 bases and J by 1 base, with 11 bases between them. This CDR3 spans 14 amino acids. CDR3 nucleotides: TGTGCCAGCAGCAGAACAGATGGCCAAGAGACCCAGTACTTC. This sequence encodes CASSRTDGQETQYF. The entire variable domain, with the rest obtained from reference TRBV5-4 and TRBJ2-5, is as follows: ETGVTQSPTHLIKTRGQQVTLRCSSQSGHNTVSWYQQALGQGPQFIFQYYREEENGRGNFPPRFSGLQFPNYSSELNVNALELDDSALYLCASSRTDGQETQYFGPGTRLLVL.

The rearrangement uses TRBV6-2 or TRBV6-3 and TRBJ2-7; the match to TRBD2 covers 10 bases. With V trimmed by 5 bases and J by 4 bases, 14 bases remained unmatched. This CDR3 contains 17 residues. Germline-derived CDR1 and CDR2 are MNHEY and SVGEGT. Here the CDR3 DNA reads TGTGCCAGCAGTCCCCCACACCGGACTAGCGGTAAATACGAGCAGTACGTC. Translating gives CASSPPHRTSGKYEQYV.

The chain links TRBV15 to TRBJ1-3; D not certain. Trimming took off 0 bases at V and 3 bases at J, with 9 bases between the two ends. Germline V gene data show CDR1 as LNHNV and CDR2 as YYDKDF (reference sequence). CDR3 length equals 15 residues. CDR3 DNA sequence: TGTGCCACCAGCAGAGAGTGGAGGGTTGGAAACACCATATATTTT. It codes for CATSREWRVGNTIYF.

The chain combines TRBV2 with TRBJ2-7, with 8 positions matching TRBD1. This CDR3 has 14 residues. The germline gives CDR1 SNHLY, CDR2 FYNNEI. The junction had 5 bases not matched to a gene; V was cut back by 3 bases and J by 4 bases. In DNA, the CDR3 is TGTGCCAGCAGTGAGGACAGGGACAATTACGAGCAGTACGTC. Its translation is CASSEDRDNYEQYV.

The CDR3 reads CASSRGPWREGADTQYF. The CDR3 nucleotides read TGTGCCAGCAGCAGGGGTCCCTGGCGGGAGGGGGCAGATACGCAGTATTTT. The chain carries TRBV21-1 and TRBJ2-3; the table gives TRBD2 as D, unverified against the DNA. TRBV21-1 is listed as a pseudogene. There are 17 residues in the CDR3.

The chain combines TRBV19 with TRBJ1-1; weak D call: TRBD1 (6 bases). The CDR3 covers 17 residues. V lost 0 bases to trimming and J lost 6 bases, with 20 bases between them. CDR1 is LNHDA, CDR2 SQIVND, per germline (reference sequence). The CDR3 sequence is CASSIDRQPRGFPEAFF. CDR3 in DNA: TGTGCCAGTAGTATAGATCGTCAGCCTAGGGGGTTCCCTGAAGCTTTCTTT.

This chain uses TRBV9 with TRBJ2-4; D may be TRBD2 (6 bases). CDR3 length: 14 amino acids. Trimming removed 0 bases at V and 10 bases at J, with 14 bases between. Germline-derived CDR1 and CDR2 are SGDLS and YYNGEE. CDR3 DNA sequence: TGTGCCAGCAGCGTAGTTGAGACTAGTCCTATTCAGTACTTC. This encodes CASSVVETSPIQYF.

The chain is built from TRBV5-1 and TRBJ2-1; TRBD1 agrees at 7 bases. V dropped 3 bases and J dropped 0; count of bases not matched to a gene: 6. Per the germline V gene, CDR1 is SGHRS and CDR2 is YFSETQ. The CDR3 totals 16 residues. The CDR3 region is CASSYTTGSSYNEQFF. The CDR3 nucleotides read TGCGCCAGCAGCTACACGACAGGGAGCTCCTACAATGAGCAGTTCTTC. Complete variable domain (other parts from reference TRBV5-1 and TRBJ2-1): KAGVTQTPRYLIKTRGQQVTLSCSPISGHRSVSWYQQTPGQGLQFLFEYFSETQRNKGNFPGRFSGRQFSNSRSEMNVSTLELGDSALYLCASSYTTGSSYNEQFFGPGTRLTVL.

Only one count was recorded for this clone. V gene TRBV5-1 combines with J gene TRBJ2-1, with a weak D call TRBD2 (5 bases). CDR1 is SGHRS and CDR2 is YFSETQ in the germline V gene. This CDR3 has 15 residues. V was cut by 0 bases and J by 3 bases, with 10 bases left in between. The CDR3 loop reads CASSLALGDYNEQFF. CDR3 in DNA: TGCGCCAGCAGCTTGGCTTTGGGAGACTACAATGAGCAGTTCTTC. Supplemented by reference TRBV5-1 and TRBJ2-1, the full variable domain reads KAGVTQTPRYLIKTRGQQVTLSCSPISGHRSVSWYQQTPGQGLQFLFEYFSETQRNKGNFPGRFSGRQFSNSRSEMNVSTLELGDSALYLCASSLALGDYNEQFFGPGTRLTVL.

The chain links TRBV7-2 to TRBJ1-3; TRBD1 agrees at 8 bases. Trimming at V came to 1 base and at J to 1 base, leaving 12 bases not matched to a gene. Germline V gene lookup returns CDR1 SGHTA and CDR2 FQGNSA. This CDR3 has 19 residues. The CDR3 coding sequence is TGTGCCAGCAGCTTAGTTCCATTGACAGGGGTAGGGTCTGGAAACACCATATATTTT. The encoded protein is CASSLVPLTGVGSGNTIYF.

J is TRBJ1-6 and V is TRBV7-8; 8 bases line up with TRBD1. Germline CDR1 is SGHVS and CDR2 is FQNEAQ. With V trimmed by 5 bases and J by 8 bases, 2 bases remained unmatched. This CDR3 spans 13 amino acids. In DNA form, the CDR3 reads TGTGCCAGCAGCCCGGACAGGGATTCACCCCTCCACTTT. The encoded protein is CASSPDRDSPLHF.

The chain is built from TRBV18 and TRBJ1-2, with 8 bases matching TRBD1. The CDR3 loop spans 15 amino acids. Germline CDR1 is KGHSH and CDR2 is LQKENI. Germline trimming cut 2 bases from V and 2 bases from J; bases unmatched to any gene: 4. The CDR3 coding sequence is TGTGCCAGCTCACCAGCAAGGACAGGGAACTATGGCTACACCTTC. It yields the protein CASSPARTGNYGYTF. The full variable domain, completed using reference TRBV18 and TRBJ1-2, is NAGVMQNPRHLVRRRGQEARLRCSPMKGHSHVYWYRQLPEEGLKFMVYLQKENIIDESGMPKERFSAEFPKEGPSILRIQQVVRGDSAAYFCASSPARTGNYGYTFGSGTRLTVV.